This T cell receptor (beta chain) was recovered during a study of radiation and T cells in renal cell carcinoma. Profiled with immunoSEQ multiplex PCR; TCRdb holds only in-frame clones, not every one. The sample lists just over 150,000 clones, 87% occurring once. The germline CDR1 and CDR2 sequences are SGHDT and YYEEEE. The CDR3 sequence is 15 residues long. Concerning this clone itself: The antigen remains unidentified. Its ends do not fully match the called genes, so a read error is possible.

General study findings and limits: Pretreatment tumor biopsies were lacking, so baseline clonotypes are unknown.

Sample time point: blood 2 weeks post-SBRT. Treatment described: 15 Gy SBRT to primary tumor, nephrectomy 4 weeks later. Serial blood draws occurred at baseline and 2 and 4 weeks post-SBRT. The chain has TRBV5-6 and TRBJ2-7; unclear D gene. Here the sequenced sample was blood, taken from a patient whose treatment included radiotherapy and nephrectomy. This TCR derives from a woman in her forties or fifties with renal cell carcinoma. This chain's CDR3 is CASSLRPSPSSEQYF. DNA of the CDR3: TGTGCCAGCAGCTTACGACCTTCCCCCTCCTCCGAGCAGTACTTC.